This is a list of T cell receptor beta chains from one sample in a study of T cell responses to AZD1222 COVID-19 vaccine. The assay was immunoSEQ multiplex PCR, and TCRdb's table has in-frame clones only and misses some. The table lists approximately 85,000 clones, 65% to 90% of them singletons. The sample consisted of peripheral blood, taken on day 0 of AZD1222 vaccination. The receptors here all came from an adult in good health. Each CDR3 is given without its conserved first and last residue. Fields, in order: V gene, J gene, clone size, CDR3 protein. Not every row has a clone size; where given, it reads once, few, many or a size class.

V gene: TRBV6-1
J gene: TRBJ2-2
clone size: .
CDR3 protein: ASSRSTANTGELF

V gene: TRBV24-1
J gene: TRBJ2-1
clone size: .
CDR3 protein: ATRPKSGESSYNEQF

V gene: TRBV29-1
J gene: TRBJ1-4
clone size: .
CDR3 protein: SVLRENNEKLF

V gene: TRBV4-2
J gene: TRBJ2-1
clone size: .
CDR3 protein: ASSQDQASGGYNEQF

V gene: TRBV7-2
J gene: TRBJ2-5
clone size: once
CDR3 protein: ASSFRTGLVTQETQY

V gene: TRBV19
J gene: TRBJ1-5
clone size: .
CDR3 protein: ASSAQGVYSNQPQH

V gene: TRBV29-1
J gene: TRBJ1-1
clone size: .
CDR3 protein: SASGQGRRNTEAF

V gene: TRBV7-9
J gene: TRBJ1-2
clone size: .
CDR3 protein: ASSPVTGGGYGYT

V gene: TRBV5-4
J gene: TRBJ1-6
clone size: .
CDR3 protein: ASSSRGVDSPLH

V gene: TRBV14
J gene: TRBJ2-5
clone size: .
CDR3 protein: ASSQRRFQETQY

V gene: TRBV11-2
J gene: TRBJ1-1
clone size: .
CDR3 protein: ASSSQGITEAF

V gene: TRBV12-3/TRBV12-4
J gene: TRBJ2-3
clone size: .
CDR3 protein: ASSWGASDTQY